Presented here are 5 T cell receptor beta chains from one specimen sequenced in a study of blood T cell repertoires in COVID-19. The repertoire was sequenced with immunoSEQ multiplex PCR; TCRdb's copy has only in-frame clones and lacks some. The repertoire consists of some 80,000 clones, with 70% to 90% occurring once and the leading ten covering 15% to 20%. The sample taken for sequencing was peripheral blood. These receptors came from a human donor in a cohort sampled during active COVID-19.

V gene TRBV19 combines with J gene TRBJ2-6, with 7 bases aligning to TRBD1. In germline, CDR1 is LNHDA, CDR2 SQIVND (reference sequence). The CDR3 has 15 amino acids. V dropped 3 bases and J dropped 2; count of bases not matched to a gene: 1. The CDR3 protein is CASSMTGPGANVLTF. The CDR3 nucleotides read TGTGCCAGTAGTATGACAGGGCCTGGGGCCAACGTCCTGACTTTC.

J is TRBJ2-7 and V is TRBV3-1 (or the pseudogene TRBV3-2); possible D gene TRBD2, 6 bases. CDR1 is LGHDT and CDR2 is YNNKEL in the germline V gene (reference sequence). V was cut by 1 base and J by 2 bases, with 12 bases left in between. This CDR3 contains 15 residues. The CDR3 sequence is CASSQARERAYEQYF. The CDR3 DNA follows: TGTGCCAGCAGCCAAGCCCGGGAGAGGGCCTACGAGCAGTACTTC.

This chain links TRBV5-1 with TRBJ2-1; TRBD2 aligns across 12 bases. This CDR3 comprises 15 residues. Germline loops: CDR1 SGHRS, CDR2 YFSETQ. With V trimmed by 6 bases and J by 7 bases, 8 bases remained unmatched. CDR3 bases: TGCGCCAGCACCCGACTAGCGGGAGCGCTAAATGAGCAGTTCTTC. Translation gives CASTRLAGALNEQFF.

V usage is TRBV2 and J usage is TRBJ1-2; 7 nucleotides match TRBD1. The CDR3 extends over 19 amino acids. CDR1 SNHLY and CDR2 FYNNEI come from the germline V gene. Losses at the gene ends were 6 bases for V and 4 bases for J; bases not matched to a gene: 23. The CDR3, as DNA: TGTGCCAGCAGGCCGCTGAGGGGACAGCCAACCAAGGCTAGCTATGGCTACACCTTC. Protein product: CASRPLRGQPTKASYGYTF.

CDR3 bases: TGCGCCAGCAGCCATCCCGGACTAGCGGGAGGGCCCGGAAGAGAGACCCAGTACTTC. It codes for CASSHPGLAGGPGRETQYF. The chain combines TRBV4-1 with TRBJ2-5; TRBD2 aligns across 15 bases. The CDR3 loop spans 19 amino acids. V lost 3 bases and J lost 4; bases outside the gene matches: 12. Germline CDR1 is MGHRA and CDR2 is YSYEKL.